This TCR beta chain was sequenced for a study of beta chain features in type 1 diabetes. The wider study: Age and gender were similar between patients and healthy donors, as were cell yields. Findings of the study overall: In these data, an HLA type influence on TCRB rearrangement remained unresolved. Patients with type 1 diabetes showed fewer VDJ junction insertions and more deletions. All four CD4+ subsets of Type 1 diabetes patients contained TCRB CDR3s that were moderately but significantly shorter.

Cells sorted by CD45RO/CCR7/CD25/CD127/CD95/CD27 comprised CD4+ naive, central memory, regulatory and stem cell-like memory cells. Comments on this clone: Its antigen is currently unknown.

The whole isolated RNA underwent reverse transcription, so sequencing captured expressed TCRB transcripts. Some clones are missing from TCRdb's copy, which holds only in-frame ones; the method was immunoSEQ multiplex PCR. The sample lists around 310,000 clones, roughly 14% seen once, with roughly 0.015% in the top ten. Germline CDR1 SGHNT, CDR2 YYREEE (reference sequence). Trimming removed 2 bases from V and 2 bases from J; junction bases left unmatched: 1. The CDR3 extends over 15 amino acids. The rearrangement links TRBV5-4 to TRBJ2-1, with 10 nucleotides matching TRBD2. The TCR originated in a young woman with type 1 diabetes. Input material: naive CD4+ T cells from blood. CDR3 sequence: CASSFLAGAYNEQFF. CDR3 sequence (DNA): TGTGCCAGCAGCTTCCTAGCGGGAGCCTACAATGAGCAGTTCTTC.